The rows below give T cell receptor beta chains drawn from one sample of a study of somatic mutations in cytotoxic T cells in rheumatoid arthritis. The protocol was immunoSEQ multiplex PCR, while the TCRdb copy is restricted to in-frame clones and leaves out a portion. This table has 2,000 to 2,500 clones, 60% to 80% appearing once. Material: CD8+ T cells sorted from blood, obtained at a follow-up visit. Source of these receptors: a man in his 70s with rheumatoid arthritis. Each CDR3 is given with its conserved first and last residue. The D gene is left open where the match is weak. Clone size is given for some rows only: seen once, a few or many times, or a class if the clone is expanded.

V: TRBV16; J: TRBJ2-7; size: .; D: .; CDR3: CASLRTAGSYEQYF; DNA: TGTGCCAGCTTGAGGACAGCCGGCTCCTACGAGCAGTACTTC
V: TRBV27; J: TRBJ2-7; size: once; D: .; CDR3: CASSLSGPYYEQYF; DNA: TGTGCCAGCAGTTTATCGGGCCCGTATTACGAGCAGTACTTC
V: TRBV9; J: TRBJ2-3; size: .; D: .; CDR3: CASSVGMDYTDTQYF; DNA: TGTGCCAGCAGCGTAGGTATGGACTACACAGATACGCAGTATTTT
V: TRBV6-1; J: TRBJ2-4; size: .; D: TRBD1; CDR3: CASSQPGGGNIQYF; DNA: TGTGCCAGCAGTCAACCAGGGGGTGGAAACATTCAGTACTTC
V: TRBV7-9; J: TRBJ2-7; size: .; D: TRBD2; CDR3: CASSLSSGGLSSYEQYF; DNA: TGTGCCAGCAGCCTATCTAGCGGGGGGCTGAGCTCCTACGAGCAGTACTTC
V: TRBV25-1; J: TRBJ2-7; size: .; D: .; CDR3: CASSGQTETGNPYEQYF; DNA: TGTGCCAGCAGTGGCCAGACGGAGACAGGAAACCCCTACGAGCAGTACTTC
V: TRBV7-6; J: TRBJ1-5; size: .; D: .; CDR3: CASSLAPPYSNSNQPQHF; DNA: TGTGCCAGCAGCTTAGCCCCCCCCTACAGTAATAGCAATCAGCCCCAGCATTTT
V: TRBV7-9; J: TRBJ1-2; size: .; D: TRBD1; CDR3: CASSFGTGDGYGYTF; DNA: TGTGCCAGCAGCTTCGGGACAGGGGACGGCTATGGCTACACCTTC
V: TRBV7-9; J: TRBJ2-7; size: .; D: .; CDR3: CASSSPLLGAHSYEQYF; DNA: TGTGCCAGCAGCTCCCCCCTGTTAGGGGCCCACTCCTACGAGCAGTACTTC
V: TRBV27; J: TRBJ2-1; size: .; D: .; CDR3: CASRGPVEQFF; DNA: TGTGCCAGCCGAGGGCCTGTTGAGCAGTTCTTC
V: TRBV11-2; J: TRBJ2-7; size: large; D: TRBD1; CDR3: CASSSTGGGYEQYF; DNA: TGTGCCAGCAGCTCTACAGGGGGCGGCTACGAGCAGTACTTC
V: TRBV29-1; J: TRBJ2-7; size: .; D: TRBD1; CDR3: CSVRTGGYEQYF; DNA: TGCAGCGTACGGACAGGGGGCTACGAGCAGTACTTC
V: TRBV5-1; J: TRBJ2-1; size: .; D: TRBD2; CDR3: CASSWTTSERDEQFF; DNA: TGCGCCAGCAGCTGGACGACTAGCGAAAGGGATGAGCAGTTCTTC
V: TRBV11-2; J: TRBJ2-7; size: .; D: TRBD1; CDR3: CASSSKQGDAYEQYF; DNA: TGTGCCAGCAGCTCTAAACAGGGGGACGCTTACGAGCAGTACTTC
V: TRBV27; J: TRBJ2-7; size: few; D: .; CDR3: CASRTSYEQYF; DNA: TGTGCCAGCAGAACTTCCTACGAGCAGTACTTC
V: TRBV11-1; J: TRBJ2-1; size: once; D: TRBD1; CDR3: CASSWNRGHYNEQFF; DNA: TGTGCCAGCAGCTGGAACAGGGGGCATTACAATGAGCAGTTCTTC
V: TRBV27; J: TRBJ1-4; size: .; D: .; CDR3: CASSLRGYKVNEKLFF; DNA: TGTGCCAGCAGTTTACGAGGGTATAAGGTTAATGAAAAACTGTTTTTT